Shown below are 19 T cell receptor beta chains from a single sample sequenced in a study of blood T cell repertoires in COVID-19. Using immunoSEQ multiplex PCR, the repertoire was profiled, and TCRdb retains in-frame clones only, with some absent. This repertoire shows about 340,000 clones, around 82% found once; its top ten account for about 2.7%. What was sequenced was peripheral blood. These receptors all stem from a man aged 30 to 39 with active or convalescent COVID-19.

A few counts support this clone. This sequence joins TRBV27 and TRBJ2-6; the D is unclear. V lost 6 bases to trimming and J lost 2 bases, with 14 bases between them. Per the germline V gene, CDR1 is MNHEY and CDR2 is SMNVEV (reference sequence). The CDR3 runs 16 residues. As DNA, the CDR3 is TGTGCCAGCAGGCAACTGGTCCGGGCTGGGGCCAACGTCCTGACTTTC. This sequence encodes CASRQLVRAGANVLTF.

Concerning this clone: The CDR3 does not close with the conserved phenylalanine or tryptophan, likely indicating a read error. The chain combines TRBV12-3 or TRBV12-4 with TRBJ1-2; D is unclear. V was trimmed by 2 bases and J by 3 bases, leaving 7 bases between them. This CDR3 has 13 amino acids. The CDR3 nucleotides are TGTGCCAGCAGTTTAAGGTCTTACTATGGCTACACCCTC. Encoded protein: CASSLRSYYGYTL.

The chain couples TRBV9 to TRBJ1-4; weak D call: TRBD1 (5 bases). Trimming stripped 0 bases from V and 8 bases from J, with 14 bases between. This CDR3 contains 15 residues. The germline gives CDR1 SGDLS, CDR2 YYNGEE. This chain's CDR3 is CASSVAAGWAEKLFF. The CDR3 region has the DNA TGTGCCAGCAGCGTAGCGGCAGGGTGGGCGGAAAAACTGTTTTTT.

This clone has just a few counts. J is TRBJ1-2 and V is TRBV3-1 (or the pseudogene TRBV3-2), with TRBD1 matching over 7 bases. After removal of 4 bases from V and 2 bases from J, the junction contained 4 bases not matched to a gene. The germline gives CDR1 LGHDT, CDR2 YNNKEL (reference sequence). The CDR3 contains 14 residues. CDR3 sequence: CASSLQGPNYGYTF. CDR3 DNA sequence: TGTGCCAGCAGCCTACAGGGGCCAAACTATGGCTACACCTTC.

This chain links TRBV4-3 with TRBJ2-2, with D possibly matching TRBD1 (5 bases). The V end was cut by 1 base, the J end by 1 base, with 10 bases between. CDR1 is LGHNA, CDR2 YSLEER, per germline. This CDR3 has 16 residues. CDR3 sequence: CASSQVTTGNTGELFF. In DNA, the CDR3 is TGCGCCAGCAGCCAAGTAACCACAGGGAACACCGGGGAGCTGTTTTTT.

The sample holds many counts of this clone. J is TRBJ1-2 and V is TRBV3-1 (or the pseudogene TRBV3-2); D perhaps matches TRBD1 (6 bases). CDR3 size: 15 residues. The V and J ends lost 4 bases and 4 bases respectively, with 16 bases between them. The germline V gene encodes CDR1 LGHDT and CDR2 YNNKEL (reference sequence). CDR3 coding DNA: TGTGCCAGCAGCCCCGGAGGCAGGGGAAGCTATGGCTACACCTTC. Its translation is CASSPGGRGSYGYTF.

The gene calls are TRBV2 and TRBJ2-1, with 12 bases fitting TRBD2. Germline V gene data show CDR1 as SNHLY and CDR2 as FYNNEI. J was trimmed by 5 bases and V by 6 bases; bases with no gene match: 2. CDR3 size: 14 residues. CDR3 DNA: TGTGCCAGCAGGCGACTAGCGGGGGACAATGAGCAGTTCTTC. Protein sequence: CASRRLAGDNEQFF.

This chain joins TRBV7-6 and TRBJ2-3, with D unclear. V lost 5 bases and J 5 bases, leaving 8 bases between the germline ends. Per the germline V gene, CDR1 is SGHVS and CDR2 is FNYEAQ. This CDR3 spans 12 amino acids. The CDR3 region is CASSPPRDTQYF. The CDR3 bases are TGTGCCAGCAGCCCGCCCAGAGATACGCAGTATTTT.

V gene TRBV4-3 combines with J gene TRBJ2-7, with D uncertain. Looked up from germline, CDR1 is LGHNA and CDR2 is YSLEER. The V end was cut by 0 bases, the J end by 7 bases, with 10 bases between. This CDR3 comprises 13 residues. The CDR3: CASSQDLFGEQYF. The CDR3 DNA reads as TGCGCCAGCAGCCAAGACCTTTTCGGGGAGCAGTACTTC.

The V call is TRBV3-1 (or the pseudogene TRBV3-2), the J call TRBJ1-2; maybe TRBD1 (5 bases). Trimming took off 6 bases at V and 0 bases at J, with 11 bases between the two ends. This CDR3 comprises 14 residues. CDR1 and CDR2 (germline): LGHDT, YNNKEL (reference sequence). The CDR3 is CASRAQGSNYGYTF. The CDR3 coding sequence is TGTGCCAGCAGGGCCCAGGGTTCTAACTATGGCTACACCTTC.

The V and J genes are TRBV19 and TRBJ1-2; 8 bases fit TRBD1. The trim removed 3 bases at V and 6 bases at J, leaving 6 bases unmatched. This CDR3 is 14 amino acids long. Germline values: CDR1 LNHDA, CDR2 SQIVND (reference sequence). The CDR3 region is CASSIRGQANGYTF. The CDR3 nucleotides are TGTGCCAGTAGTATCAGGGGGCAGGCGAATGGCTACACCTTC.

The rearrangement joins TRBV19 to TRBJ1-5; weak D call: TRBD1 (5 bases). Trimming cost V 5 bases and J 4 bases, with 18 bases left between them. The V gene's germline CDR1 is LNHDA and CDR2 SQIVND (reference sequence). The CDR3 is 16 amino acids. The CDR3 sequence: CASSPPPREGNQPQHF. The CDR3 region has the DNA TGTGCCAGTAGTCCCCCCCCCAGGGAGGGAAATCAGCCCCAGCATTTT.

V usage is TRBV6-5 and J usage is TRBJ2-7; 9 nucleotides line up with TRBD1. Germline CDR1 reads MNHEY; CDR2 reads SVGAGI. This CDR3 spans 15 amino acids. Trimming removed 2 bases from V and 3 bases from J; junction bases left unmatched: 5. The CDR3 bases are TGTGCCAGCAGTTACCTCGGACAGGGGTACTACGAGCAGTACTTC. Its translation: CASSYLGQGYYEQYF.

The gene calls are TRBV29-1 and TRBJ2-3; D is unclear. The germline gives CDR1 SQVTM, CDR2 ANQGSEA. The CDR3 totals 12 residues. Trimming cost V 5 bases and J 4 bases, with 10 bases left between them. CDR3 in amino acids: CSVPRLADTQYF. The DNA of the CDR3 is TGCAGCGTTCCTAGGCTGGCAGATACGCAGTATTTT.

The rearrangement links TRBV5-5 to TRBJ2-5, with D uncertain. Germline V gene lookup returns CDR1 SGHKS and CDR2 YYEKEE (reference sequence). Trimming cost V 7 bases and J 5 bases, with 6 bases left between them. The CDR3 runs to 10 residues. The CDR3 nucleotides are TGTGCCAGCGAGTGGGAGACCCAGTACTTC. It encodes CASEWETQYF.

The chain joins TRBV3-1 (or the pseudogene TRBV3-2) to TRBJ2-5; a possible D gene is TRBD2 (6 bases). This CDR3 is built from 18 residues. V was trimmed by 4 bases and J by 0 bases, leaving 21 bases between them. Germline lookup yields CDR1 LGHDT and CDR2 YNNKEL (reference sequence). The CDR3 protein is CASSPAWTTVPHQETQYF. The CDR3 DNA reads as TGTGCCAGCAGCCCAGCATGGACTACAGTACCCCACCAAGAGACCCAGTACTTC.

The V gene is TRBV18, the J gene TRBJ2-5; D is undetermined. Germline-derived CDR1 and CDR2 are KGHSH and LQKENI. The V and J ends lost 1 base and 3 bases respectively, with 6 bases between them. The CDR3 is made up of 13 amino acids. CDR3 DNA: TGTGCCAGCTCACCACTAAACAAAGAGACCCAGTACTTC. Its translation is CASSPLNKETQYF.

The CDR3 spells CASSSPAGPDTQYF. CDR3 coding DNA: TGTGCCAGCAGCTCTCCCGCAGGGCCAGATACGCAGTATTTT. The chain links TRBV7-8 to TRBJ2-3; D possibly corresponds to TRBD1 (5 bases). The CDR3 is made up of 14 amino acids. Per the germline V gene, CDR1 is SGHVS and CDR2 is FQNEAQ. Trimming pared 4 bases from V and 4 bases from J, leaving 12 bases between. Supplemented by reference TRBV7-8 and TRBJ2-3, the full variable domain reads GAGVSQSPRYKVAKRGQDVALRCDPISGHVSLFWYQQALGQGPEFLTYFQNEAQLDKSGLPSDRFFAERPEGSVSTLKIQRTQQEDSAVYLCASSSPAGPDTQYFGPGTRLTVL.

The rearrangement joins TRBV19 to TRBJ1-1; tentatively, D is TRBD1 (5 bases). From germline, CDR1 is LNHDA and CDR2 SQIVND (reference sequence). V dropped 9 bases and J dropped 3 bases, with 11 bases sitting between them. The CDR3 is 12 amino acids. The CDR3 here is CASQRGYTEAFF. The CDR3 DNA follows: TGTGCCAGCCAACGGGGGTACACTGAAGCTTTCTTT.